This T cell receptor (beta chain) was captured by sequencing in a study of blood T cell repertoires in COVID-19. Turning to the study itself: From T cells, B-cell-depleted T cells, or PBMCs came the material, which was cDNA or gDNA.

This table comes from immunoSEQ multiplex PCR, and its TCRdb copy is limited to in-frame clones, with some not included. The sample lists some 200,000 clones, about nine tenths occurring once. This CDR3 has 16 residues. V dropped 5 bases and J dropped 4; count of bases not matched to a gene: 6. Germline assignment: CDR1 SNHLY and CDR2 FYNNEI. This clonotype was obtained from a man older than 75 with acute or convalescent COVID-19. The specimen was peripheral blood. This chain links TRBV2 with TRBJ1-6; 9 bases are a match to TRBD1. CDR3: CASSPGQGPYNSPLHF. CDR3 DNA sequence: TGTGCCAGCAGTCCGGGACAGGGTCCTTATAATTCACCCCTCCACTTT. Looking up the rest from reference TRBV2 and TRBJ1-6 gives the full variable domain: EPEVTQTPSHQVTQMGQEVILRCVPISNHLYFYWYRQILGQKVEFLVSFYNNEISEKSEIFDDQFSVERPDGSNFTLKIRSTKLEDSAMYFCASSPGQGPYNSPLHFGNGTRLTVT.